These 18 T cell receptor beta chains were all obtained from the same sample, sequenced in a study of HIV-infected children after antiretroviral therapy interruption. RNA-based 3' RACE libraries used unique molecular identifiers. TCRdb passed the 3' RACE reads through MiXCR, listing each CDR3 protein once. The profile shows about 89,000 distinct CDR3 sequences, roughly 6.4% of them singletons. Stated treatment: PENTA 11 planned treatment interruption arm or continuous ART arm. The sample was CD45RA+ CD4+ T cells from PBMCs, pooled from several time points, taken from a donor given antiretroviral therapy, either interrupted or continuous. Noted subset: naive CD4+ CD45RA+ CD45RO- T cells. These receptors were collected from a pool of human donors with HIV.

This clonotype was found many times. This chain uses TRBV18 with TRBJ2-1; 10 positions agree with TRBD2. V was pared by 1 base and J by 5 bases, with 5 bases of the junction left unmatched. The germline CDR1 and CDR2 sequences are KGHSH and LQKENI. The CDR3 covers 16 residues. DNA of the CDR3: TGTGCCAGCTCACCACGCGGACTAGCGGTTGACAATGAGCAGTTCTTC. Its translation: CASSPRGLAVDNEQFF.

This clonotype appeared many times. The CDR3 DNA reads as TGTGCCAGCAGCCAAGGCAGCGGGGCTTTTACGAGCACAGATACGCAGTATTTT. Protein: CASSQGSGAFTSTDTQYF. The chain joins TRBV14 to TRBJ2-3, with 7 bases identical to TRBD2. The ends lost 1 base at V and 0 bases at J; junction bases unmatched: 10. Germline loops: CDR1 SGHDN, CDR2 FVKESK. This CDR3 is built from 18 residues.

The sample holds many counts of this clonotype. The CDR3 DNA follows: TGTGCCAGCAGCTTAAAGGACCCCCGCTCTGGAAACACCATATATTTT. This sequence encodes CASSLKDPRSGNTIYF. The chain links TRBV7-6 to TRBJ1-3; unclear D gene. The CDR3 contains 16 residues. Germline CDR1 is SGHVS and CDR2 is FNYEAQ. Trimming took 2 bases from V and 0 from J, leaving 11 bases between them.

V is TRBV2 and J is TRBJ1-6; D remains ambiguous. Germline CDR1 SNHLY, CDR2 FYNNEI. V was pared by 7 bases and J by 8 bases, with 6 bases between. The CDR3 is 11 amino acids. The chain's CDR3 is CASTFHSPLHF. The CDR3 DNA reads as TGTGCCAGCACTTTCCATTCACCCCTCCACTTT.

This clonotype was recorded many times. This chain joins TRBV12-5 and TRBJ2-1; possible D gene TRBD1, 5 bases. The ends were cut back, 5 bases at V and 10 bases at J, with 9 bases in the middle. The CDR3 length is 11 residues. CDR1 LGHNT and CDR2 FRNRAP come from the germline V gene. In DNA form, the CDR3 reads TGTGCTAGTGGTCTAACAGGAGAGCAGTTCTTC. Translation gives CASGLTGEQFF.

This clonotype was seen repeatedly, ten times or more. The rearrangement links TRBV4-1 to TRBJ2-1, with 7 bases that match TRBD2. The CDR3 covers 17 residues. The germline CDR1 and CDR2 sequences are MGHRA and YSYEKL. Trimming at V came to 6 bases and at J to 8 bases, leaving 19 bases not matched to a gene. The CDR3 DNA reads as TGCGCCAGCAGGGGACGGATGCGACTAGCCATTACGGATGAGCAGTTCTTC. Translation: CASRGRMRLAITDEQFF.

The table lists this clonotype with many counts. V and J are TRBV27 and TRBJ2-7, with D uncertain. The ends were cut back, 8 bases at V and 0 bases at J, with 14 bases in the middle. In germline, CDR1 is MNHEY, CDR2 SMNVEV (reference sequence). The CDR3 runs to 14 residues. The CDR3 DNA sequence: TGTGCCAGCGCAGACACCTCGAGCTCCTACGAGCAGTACTTC. Its protein product is CASADTSSSYEQYF.

Many counts were recorded for this clonotype. This chain connects TRBV5-6 to TRBJ1-1; no clear D. The CDR3 totals 11 residues. V was trimmed by 4 bases and J by 3 bases, leaving 4 bases between them. Germline V gene data show CDR1 as SGHDT and CDR2 as YYEEEE. CDR3 in amino acids: CASSRDTEAFF. The CDR3 nucleotides are TGTGCCAGCAGCAGGGACACTGAAGCTTTCTTT.

As for this clonotype: A much larger clone lies one base from this, so it may be a read error. The chain has TRBV11-1 and TRBJ1-6; no clear D gene. The CDR3 totals 12 residues. From germline, CDR1 is SGHAT and CDR2 FQDESV (reference sequence). Written as DNA, the CDR3 is TGTGCCAGCAGCTTGGTCTTTTCACCCCTCAACTTT. Translated, it gives CASSLVFSPLNF.

This clonotype appeared many times. CDR3 amino acids: CASSPLGTGGVNEQFF. In DNA, the CDR3 is TGTGCCAGCAGCCCCCTAGGGACAGGGGGTGTCAATGAGCAGTTCTTC. This sequence joins TRBV6-5 and TRBJ2-1, with 11 positions matching TRBD1. V gave up 6 bases and J gave up 6 bases; unmatched junction bases: 10. Germline V gene lookup returns CDR1 MNHEY and CDR2 SVGAGI. This CDR3 has 16 amino acids.

In this sample, this clonotype turned up many times. V is TRBV6-5 and J is TRBJ2-5; no firm D call. Germline assignment: CDR1 MNHEY and CDR2 SVGAGI. The CDR3 length is 13 residues. With 4 bases removed from V and 2 bases from J, the gap between germline ends came to 8 bases. The CDR3 spells CASSLLSQETQYF. CDR3 in DNA: TGTGCCAGCAGTTTGCTGAGTCAAGAGACCCAGTACTTC.

The chain joins TRBV12-3 or TRBV12-4 to TRBJ2-3; perhaps D is TRBD1 or TRBD2 (6 bases each). The CDR3 sequence is 20 residues long. Trimming stripped 0 bases from V and 0 bases from J, with 22 bases between. In DNA, the CDR3 is TGTGCCAGCAGTTTAGCAGGTTGGGGGGCCTTCCCAGGAAGCACAGATACGCAGTATTTT. The encoded protein is CASSLAGWGAFPGSTDTQYF.

This clonotype is a singleton in its sample. The chain carries TRBV5-4 and TRBJ2-1; no definite D call. CDR1 SGHNT and CDR2 YYREEE come from the germline V gene (reference sequence). V was cut by 0 bases and J by 7 bases, with 11 bases left in between. This CDR3 comprises 14 residues. CDR3 residues: CASSLALGKNEQFF. The CDR3 nucleotides are TGTGCCAGCAGCTTGGCTCTGGGGAAGAATGAGCAGTTCTTC.

This clonotype was detected many times. The V and J genes are TRBV5-1 and TRBJ2-1, with D perhaps TRBD2 (6 bases). Looked up from germline, CDR1 is SGHRS and CDR2 is YFSETQ. Trimming took off 4 bases at V and 7 bases at J, with 15 bases between the two ends. The CDR3 loop spans 14 amino acids. Written as DNA, the CDR3 is TGCGCCAGCAGCCCATCTCCGGGGGTAAATGAGCAGTTCTTC. It specifies CASSPSPGVNEQFF.

This clonotype was counted between two and nine times. The chain recombines TRBV7-9 with TRBJ1-1; D possibly corresponds to TRBD1 (6 bases). The V and J ends lost 5 bases and 2 bases respectively, with 12 bases between them. The germline V gene encodes CDR1 SEHNR and CDR2 FQNEAQ (reference sequence). The CDR3 is 14 amino acids. The CDR3 DNA follows: TGTGCCAGCAGCGTGACAGGTCTCAACACTGAAGCTTTCTTT. Residues: CASSVTGLNTEAFF.

In this sample, this clonotype turned up a few times. This chain connects TRBV19 to TRBJ1-5; 7 nucleotides line up with TRBD1. The CDR3 loop spans 17 amino acids. Trimming at V came to 0 bases and at J to 0 bases, leaving 5 bases not matched to a gene. Germline-derived CDR1 and CDR2 are LNHDA and SQIVND (reference sequence). CDR3 in amino acids: CASSIEGTDHSNQPQHF. The CDR3 DNA sequence: TGTGCCAGTAGTATAGAGGGGACAGACCATAGCAATCAGCCCCAGCATTTT.

This clonotype has more than one count but fewer than ten. CDR3 residues: CATSSGQDYEPQHF. DNA of the CDR3: TGTGCCACCAGTTCCGGACAGGATTATGAGCCCCAGCATTTT. This chain joins TRBV24-1 and TRBJ1-5; TRBD1 agrees at 7 bases. The CDR3 extends over 14 amino acids. Trimming removed 6 bases from V and 8 bases from J; junction bases left unmatched: 9. Germline V gives CDR1 KGHDR, CDR2 SFDVKD.

The rearrangement links TRBV28 to TRBJ2-3, with TRBD2 matching 9 bases. From germline, CDR1 is MDHEN and CDR2 SYDVKM. CDR3 length: 16 residues. The junction had 12 bases not matched to a gene; V was cut back by 8 bases and J by 3 bases. Written as DNA, the CDR3 is TGTGCCAGCCGATCCACTAGCCTAGCGGGGACAGATACGCAGTATTTT. It codes for CASRSTSLAGTDTQYF.